These 26 T cell receptor beta chains came from one sample sequenced in a study of monozygotic twins with inflammatory bowel disease. Reanalyzing the 5' RACE reads, TCRdb keeps one entry per CDR3 protein, without DNA. The sample holds some 210,000 distinct CDR3 sequences. The material sequenced was blood. Every receptor here comes from a human donor with ulcerative colitis or Crohn's disease, or a healthy co-twin of an affected twin (not recorded which).

The J gene is TRBJ2-3, the V gene TRBV11-2; TCRdb proposes TRBD2, but this gene call is untestable without DNA. Germline assignment: CDR1 SGHAT and CDR2 FQNNGV. The CDR3 spans 12 residues. CDR3 sequence: CASSPSAGRQYF.

The V gene is TRBV6-1, the J gene TRBJ2-3; TCRdb's assignment of TRBD1 cannot be checked, as there is no DNA. CDR3 length equals 14 residues. Per the germline V gene, CDR1 is MNHNS and CDR2 is SASEGT. The CDR3 reads CASSERGGADTQYF.

The chain uses TRBV4-1 and TRBJ2-7; TCRdb names TRBD1, which stays unverified in the absence of DNA. Germline CDR1 reads MGHRA; CDR2 reads YSYEKL. The CDR3 contains 16 residues. The CDR3 sequence is CASSQDAGQGSYEQYF.

V gene TRBV5-1 combines with J gene TRBJ2-7; the TCRdb D gene call, TRBD2, has no DNA to confirm it. Germline V CDR1 and CDR2: SGHRS, YFSETQ. The CDR3 loop spans 16 amino acids. CDR3 loop: CASSLERWGATYEQYF.

The chain joins TRBV27 to TRBJ1-5; TCRdb's D call of TRBD1 is untestable without DNA. The CDR3 consists of 13 residues. Germline values: CDR1 MNHEY, CDR2 SMNVEV (reference sequence). The CDR3 is CATRGGSNQPQHF.

This chain joins TRBV27 and TRBJ1-1; TCRdb's D call of TRBD1 is untestable without DNA. In germline, CDR1 is MNHEY, CDR2 SMNVEV (reference sequence). This CDR3 is 14 amino acids long. CDR3 sequence: CASSFRDRGSEAFF.

The chain links TRBV10-3 to TRBJ1-1; TCRdb's D call of TRBD1 is untestable without DNA. Germline V gene lookup returns CDR1 ENHRY and CDR2 SYGVKD. The CDR3 length is 13 residues. CDR3 in amino acids: CAISDQQQGQAFF.

The rearrangement uses TRBV11-2 and TRBJ2-2. This CDR3 has 17 amino acids. Germline V CDR1 and CDR2: SGHAT, FQNNGV. CDR3 residues: CASSFFHSADYHRELFF.

This sequence joins TRBV29-1 and TRBJ2-1; the D call from TCRdb, TRBD1, cannot be confirmed without DNA. Germline CDR1 reads SQVTM; CDR2 reads ANQGSEA. This CDR3 has 13 residues. CDR3 in amino acids: CSVGQGDYNEQFF.

The chain uses TRBV7-2 and TRBJ2-3; TCRdb lists TRBD2, though no DNA is available to test this call. The CDR3 sequence is 16 residues long. CDR1 is SGHTA and CDR2 is FQGNSA in the germline V gene. The CDR3 region is CASSLEQRGAVDTQYF. Drawing the rest from reference TRBV7-2 and TRBJ2-3, the complete variable domain is GAGVSQSPSNKVTEKGKDVELRCDPISGHTALYWYRQSLGQGLEFLIYFQGNSAPDKSGLPSDRFSAERTGGSVSTLTIQRTQQEDSAVYLCASSLEQRGAVDTQYFGPGTRLTVL.

This sequence joins TRBV29-1 and TRBJ2-6. CDR3 size: 11 residues. Germline loops: CDR1 SQVTM, CDR2 ANQGSEA. The CDR3 loop reads CSASGANVLTF.

The genes are TRBV29-1 and TRBJ2-5; TCRdb designates TRBD1, a call that cannot be tested without DNA. The CDR3 covers 12 residues. Germline V gene data show CDR1 as SQVTM and CDR2 as ANQGSEA. The CDR3 protein is CSVATGGEVQYF.

The J gene is TRBJ1-2, the V gene TRBV6-1; without DNA, the TCRdb call of TRBD1 cannot be checked. CDR1 MNHNS and CDR2 SASEGT come from the germline V gene. The CDR3 runs to 14 residues. CDR3 region: CATQRQGLNYGYTF.

The V and J genes are TRBV9 and TRBJ2-5; the D call of TRBD2 rests on TCRdb alone, since no DNA is present to check it. The germline gives CDR1 SGDLS, CDR2 YYNGEE. The CDR3 is made up of 14 amino acids. CDR3 loop: CASSPRGAGDVQYF. The entire variable domain, with the rest obtained from reference TRBV9 and TRBJ2-5, is as follows: DSGVTQTPKHLITATGQRVTLRCSPRSGDLSVYWYQQSLDQGLQFLIQYYNGEERAKGNILERFSAQQFPDLHSELNLSSLELGDSALYFCASSPRGAGDVQYFGPGTRLLVL.

The chain is built from TRBV20-1 and TRBJ1-5; the D gene TCRdb calls, TRBD1, cannot be checked with no DNA. Germline CDR1 reads DFQATT; CDR2 reads SNEGSKA (reference sequence). The CDR3 loop spans 18 amino acids. The CDR3 loop is CSASTRDTRLKDNQPQHF.

V and J are TRBV10-1 and TRBJ2-7; checking the TCRdb D call of TRBD2 is not possible without DNA. Germline CDR1 and CDR2: WNHNN and SYGVQD (reference sequence). The CDR3 spans 12 residues. CDR3 amino acids: CASSERAGEQYF.

The chain combines TRBV6-9 with TRBJ1-6; the D call from TCRdb, TRBD1, cannot be confirmed without DNA. The CDR3 covers 15 residues. Germline CDR1 and CDR2: MNHGY and SVAAGI. The CDR3 reads CASSESGTGNSPLHF.

The chain employs TRBV3-1 and TRBJ2-3. The CDR3 runs 13 residues. The germline V gene encodes CDR1 LGHDT and CDR2 YNNKEL (reference sequence). CDR3: CASSNGYSNTQYF.

J is TRBJ2-1 and V is TRBV7-6. The CDR3 runs to 13 residues. Germline loops: CDR1 SGHVS, CDR2 FNYEAQ. CDR3 sequence reads: CASSLKPYNEQFF.

The chain links TRBV5-6 to TRBJ2-5; the TCRdb call, TRBD2, lacks DNA for checking. The CDR3 runs 16 residues. Germline CDR1 and CDR2: SGHDT and YYEEEE. The CDR3 sequence: CASSPGLAGGQETQYF.

The V and J genes are TRBV10-3 and TRBJ2-3; there is no DNA to check the TCRdb D call of TRBD2. The CDR3 runs to 14 residues. CDR1 ENHRY and CDR2 SYGVKD come from the germline V gene. CDR3 loop: CAIMAGTSGDTQYF.

The chain uses TRBV20-1 and TRBJ1-5; TCRdb's assignment of TRBD1 cannot be checked, as there is no DNA. CDR1 and CDR2 from the germline V gene are DFQATT and SNEGSKA (reference sequence). The CDR3 runs 21 residues. The chain's CDR3 is CSARSKPGQEVVLMGNQPQHF.

The chain carries TRBV5-6 and TRBJ2-7; TCRdb lists TRBD1, though no DNA is available to test this call. The CDR3 has 16 residues. Germline CDR1 SGHDT, CDR2 YYEEEE. The CDR3 is CASSFLLRGLSYEQYF.

The gene calls are TRBV4-2 and TRBJ2-1; no DNA is available, so the TRBD1 call from TCRdb remains unchecked. This CDR3 is 17 amino acids long. Germline values: CDR1 LGHNA, CDR2 YNFKEQ. CDR3 protein: CASSQVSGSVLAYEQFF.

The V gene is TRBV3-1, the J gene TRBJ1-2. Germline V gene lookup returns CDR1 LGHDT and CDR2 YNNKEL (reference sequence). This CDR3 spans 15 amino acids. CDR3 sequence reads: CASSQVGTVTYGYTF.

This rearrangement joins TRBV10-3 to TRBJ2-5. The germline CDR1 and CDR2 sequences are ENHRY and SYGVKD. The CDR3 has 14 amino acids. The CDR3 region is CAISASDSQRPQYF.